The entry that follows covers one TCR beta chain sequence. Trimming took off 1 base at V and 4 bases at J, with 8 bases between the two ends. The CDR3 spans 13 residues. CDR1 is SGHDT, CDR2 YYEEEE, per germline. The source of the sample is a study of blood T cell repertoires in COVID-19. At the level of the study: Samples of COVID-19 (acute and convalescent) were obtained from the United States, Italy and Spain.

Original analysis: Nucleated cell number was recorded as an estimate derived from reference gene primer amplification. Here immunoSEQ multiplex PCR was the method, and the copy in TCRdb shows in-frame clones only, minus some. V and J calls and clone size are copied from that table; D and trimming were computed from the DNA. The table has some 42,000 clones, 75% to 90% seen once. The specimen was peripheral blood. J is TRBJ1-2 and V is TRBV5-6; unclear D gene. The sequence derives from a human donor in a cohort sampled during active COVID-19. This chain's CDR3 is CASSLNSLYGYTF. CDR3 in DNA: TGTGCCAGCAGCTTGAACAGTCTCTATGGCTACACCTTC.